The rows below give T cell receptor beta chains drawn from one sample of a study of T cell responses to AZD1222 COVID-19 vaccine. The data were produced by immunoSEQ multiplex PCR, yet TCRdb's version contains in-frame clones alone and is incomplete. This table holds 120,000 to 150,000 clones, about nine tenths found once. Sequenced here: peripheral blood, sampled 28 days after the second AZD1222 dose. These receptors originate from an adult who received the AZD1222 COVID-19 vaccine. The CDR3 runs from the conserved cysteine through the conserved F or W. The D gene is left open where the match is weak. Some rows mark clone size as missing; the rest say once, few, many or name a class of expanded clone.

TRBJ2-3 TRBV5-1 - - TGCGCCAGCAGCGTTAGCGGAGGCACAGATACGCAGTATTTT CASSVSGGTDTQYF
TRBJ1-5 TRBV19 - - TGTGCCAGTAGTAAGCGGAGCGACTCTTATAGCAATCAGCCCCAGCATTTT CASSKRSDSYSNQPQHF
TRBJ2-1 TRBV5-1 - few TGCGCCAGCAGCTTCCGGAGTGGGGACAATGAGCAGTTCTTC CASSFRSGDNEQFF
TRBJ1-1 TRBV7-9 TRBD1 - TGTGCCAGCAGCCCGGACAGGGGCAGGACTGAAGCTTTCTTT CASSPDRGRTEAFF
TRBJ1-4 TRBV6-2/TRBV6-3 TRBD1 - TGTGCCAGCAGCACCCCCGGACGAACAGGGGGTATTGAAAAACTGTTTTTT CASSTPGRTGGIEKLFF
TRBJ1-5 TRBV27 - once TGTGCCAGCAGTTTATCGGGGATCTCAAGCAATCAGCCCCAGCATTTT CASSLSGISSNQPQHF
TRBJ2-3 TRBV6-2/TRBV6-3 TRBD1 - TGTGCCAGCAGTTTGCGACAGGGGAGCACAGATACGCAGTATTTT CASSLRQGSTDTQYF
TRBJ2-5 TRBV9 TRBD1 - TGTGCCAGCAGCACCAAGACAGGGGGTGAGACCCAGTACTTC CASSTKTGGETQYF
TRBJ1-2 TRBV5-4 - - TGTGCCAGCAGCTACAAAGGGACCTATGGCTACACCTTC CASSYKGTYGYTF
TRBJ2-7 TRBV11-3 - once TGTGCCAGCAGCTTGGGGGGACAGACCTACGAGCAGTACTTC CASSLGGQTYEQYF
TRBJ2-3 TRBV5-1 TRBD1 once TGCGCCAGCAGCTTGGAAGTGGGACAGGGGGAAGATACGCAGTATTTT CASSLEVGQGEDTQYF
TRBJ2-1 TRBV11-3 TRBD2 - TGTGCCAGCAGCCTGGGGGGACTAGCGGTCTACAATGAGCAGTTCTTC CASSLGGLAVYNEQFF
TRBJ2-3 TRBV13 - - TGTGCCAGCAGCTTGAACCTGGGCACAGATACGCAGTATTTT CASSLNLGTDTQYF
TRBJ2-3 TRBV5-1 TRBD2 few TGCGCCAGCAGCCGCAGCGGGACTACAGACACAGATACGCAGTATTTT CASSRSGTTDTDTQYF
TRBJ2-3 TRBV2 - - TGTGCCAGCAGTGGGGGTCAGGGGAACAGGGATACGCAGTATTTT CASSGGQGNRDTQYF
TRBJ1-6 TRBV10-3 - - TGTGCCATCAGTGAGTTAGGGGTCCTTTCGACACCCCTCCACTTT CAISELGVLSTPLHF
TRBJ2-1 TRBV19 - - TGTGCCAGTAGTATAGTATCCGGCAATGAGCAGTTCTTC CASSIVSGNEQFF
TRBJ2-3 TRBV6-4 - - TGTGCCAGCAGTGACTCTCTGGGGGGGCCGACAGATACGCAGTATTTT CASSDSLGGPTDTQYF